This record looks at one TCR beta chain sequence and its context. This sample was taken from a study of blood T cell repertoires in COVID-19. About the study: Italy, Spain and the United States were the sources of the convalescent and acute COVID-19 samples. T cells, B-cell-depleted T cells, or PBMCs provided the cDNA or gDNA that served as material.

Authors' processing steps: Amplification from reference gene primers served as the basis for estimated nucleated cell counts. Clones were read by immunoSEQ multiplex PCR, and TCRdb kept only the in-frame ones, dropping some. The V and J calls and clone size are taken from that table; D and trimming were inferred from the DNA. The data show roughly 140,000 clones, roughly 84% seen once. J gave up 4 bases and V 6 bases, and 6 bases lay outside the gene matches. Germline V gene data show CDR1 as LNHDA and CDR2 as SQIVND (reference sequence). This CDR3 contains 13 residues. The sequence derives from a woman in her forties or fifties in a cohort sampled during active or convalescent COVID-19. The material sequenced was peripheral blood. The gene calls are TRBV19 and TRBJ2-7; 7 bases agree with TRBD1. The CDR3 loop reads CASSEQGRYEQYF. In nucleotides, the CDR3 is TGTGCCAGTAGCGAACAGGGGAGATACGAGCAGTACTTC. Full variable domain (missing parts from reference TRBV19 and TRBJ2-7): DGGITQSPKYLFRKEGQNVTLSCEQNLNHDAMYWYRQDPGQGLRLIYYSQIVNDFQKGDIAEGYSVSREKKESFPLTVTSAQKNPTAFYLCASSEQGRYEQYFGPGTRLTVT.